The present T cell receptor (beta chain) was sequenced within a study of CD8 T cells in Susac syndrome. The CDR3 is 14 residues long. From germline, CDR1 is MDHEN and CDR2 SYDVKM. V was trimmed by 5 bases and J by 1 base, leaving 10 bases between them. From blood CD8+ and CD4+ T cells, TCR beta sequences were generated. RNA in amounts of roughly 0.45 to 1 ug was reverse transcribed with random hexamers. Amplification of TCR beta CDR3 by immunoSEQ multiplex PCR spanned 54 Vbeta and 13 Jbeta. MiXCR was run by TCRdb on the immunoSEQ multiplex PCR reads, yielding one entry per CDR3 protein. This table holds 180,000 or so distinct CDR3 sequences, approximately 94% found once.

The source is a human donor in good health. The chain recombines TRBV28 with TRBJ2-3; D is perhaps TRBD2 (5 bases). Sequencing input: CD4+ T cells from PBMCs. The CDR3 is CASSGDYGTDTQYF. The DNA of the CDR3 is TGTGCCAGCAGTGGTGACTATGGCACAGATACGCAGTATTTT.